Presented here are 16 T cell receptor beta chains from one specimen sequenced in a study of blood T cell repertoires in COVID-19. The assay was immunoSEQ multiplex PCR, and TCRdb's table has in-frame clones only and misses some. Altogether around 70,000 clones are present, 87% being singletons, with the ten largest covering around 30%. The sequenced sample consisted of peripheral blood. The receptors originated from a woman older than 75 with active or convalescent COVID-19.

The gene calls are TRBV19 and TRBJ1-5, with TRBD1 matching 10 bases. The CDR3 loop spans 16 amino acids. V trimming: 7 bases; J trimming: 3 bases; junction bases outside the gene matches: 9. Germline V gives CDR1 LNHDA, CDR2 SQIVND (reference sequence). In DNA form, the CDR3 reads TGTGCCAGTACCGCCGGGGACAGGGGAAACAATCAGCCCCAGCATTTT. This codes for CASTAGDRGNNQPQHF.

The V call is TRBV4-2, the J call TRBJ1-2; TRBD1 matches 8 bases. This CDR3 contains 16 residues. With 0 bases clipped from V and 6 bases from J, the junction kept 9 bases outside the gene matches. Germline lookup yields CDR1 LGHNA and CDR2 YNFKEQ. Here the CDR3 reads CASSQDGTGSQDGYTF. Here the CDR3 DNA reads TGTGCCAGCAGCCAAGATGGGACAGGTTCACAGGATGGCTACACCTTC.

The table lists this clone with a few counts. The gene calls are TRBV9 and TRBJ1-6; D is unclear. With 1 base removed from V and 8 bases from J, the gap between germline ends came to 10 bases. Germline CDR1 and CDR2: SGDLS and YYNGEE. The CDR3 contains 14 residues. CDR3 loop: CASSVIGEDSPLHF. For the CDR3, the DNA is TGTGCCAGCAGCGTAATCGGAGAGGATTCACCCCTCCACTTT.

The chain employs TRBV10-3 and TRBJ1-1; D not certain. Trimming pared 0 bases from V and 5 bases from J, leaving 13 bases between. Per germline, CDR1 ENHRY and CDR2 SYGVKD. CDR3 length: 15 residues. In nucleotides, the CDR3 is TGTGCCATCAGTGAGTCTGGGGTACGGGAGACTGAAGCTTTCTTT. Translating it yields CAISESGVRETEAFF.

V and J are TRBV6-5 and TRBJ1-5; 8 bases map to TRBD1. The CDR3 loop spans 14 amino acids. Germline CDR1 MNHEY, CDR2 SVGAGI. Unmatched junction bases numbered 8, after V lost 6 bases and J lost 7 bases. In DNA form, the CDR3 reads TGTGCCAGCAGGCGGGACAGGCAGAGCCAGCCCCAGCATTTT. Protein product: CASRRDRQSQPQHF.

The rearrangement uses TRBV11-3 and TRBJ2-7, with 11 bases that match TRBD1. The CDR3 has 15 amino acids. Per the germline V gene, CDR1 is SGHNT and CDR2 is YENEEA. The J segment lost 1 base and the V segment lost 5 bases, leaving 4 bases of the junction unmatched. This chain's CDR3 is CASSRGQGASYEQYF. The CDR3 region has the DNA TGTGCCAGCAGCCGAGGACAGGGGGCATCCTACGAGCAGTACTTC.

V is TRBV5-6 and J is TRBJ2-2; TRBD2 aligns across 7 bases. The CDR3 length is 16 residues. J lost 6 bases, V lost 4 bases, and 12 bases had no gene match. The germline gives CDR1 SGHDT, CDR2 YYEEEE. The CDR3 sequence: CASSPGAGLESGELFF. CDR3 sequence (DNA): TGTGCCAGCAGCCCTGGGGCTGGACTAGAATCCGGGGAGCTGTTTTTT.

The chain recombines TRBV19 with TRBJ2-2; D perhaps matches TRBD1 (5 bases). V was clipped by 5 bases and J by 4 bases, with 14 bases between them. Looked up from germline, CDR1 is LNHDA and CDR2 is SQIVND (reference sequence). The CDR3 consists of 15 residues. The CDR3, as DNA: TGTGCCAGTAGTTTTGGGGCAGGACCCACCGGGGAGCTGTTTTTT. The encoded protein is CASSFGAGPTGELFF. Full variable domain (remainder filled in from reference TRBV19 and TRBJ2-2): DGGITQSPKYLFRKEGQNVTLSCEQNLNHDAMYWYRQDPGQGLRLIYYSQIVNDFQKGDIAEGYSVSREKKESFPLTVTSAQKNPTAFYLCASSFGAGPTGELFFGEGSRLTVL.

This clone was seen just once. This chain links TRBV30 with TRBJ1-4, with D possibly being TRBD1 (6 bases). The V end was cut by 2 bases, the J end by 7 bases, with 17 bases between. CDR1 is GTSNPN, CDR2 SVGIG, per germline (reference sequence). The CDR3 runs 15 residues. The CDR3 DNA follows: TGTGCCTGGAGTACCAGACAGGTTGAAGGTGAAAAACTGTTTTTT. It yields the protein CAWSTRQVEGEKLFF. Full variable domain (rest looked up from reference TRBV30 and TRBJ1-4): SQTIHQWPATLVQPVGSPLSLECTVEGTSNPNLYWYRQAAGRGLQLLFYSVGIGQISSEVPQNLSASRPQDRQFILSSKKLLLSDSGFYLCAWSTRQVEGEKLFFGSGTQLSVL.

The chain links TRBV4-1 to TRBJ1-5; 8 nucleotides align to TRBD1. In germline, CDR1 is MGHRA, CDR2 YSYEKL. The V and J ends lost 5 bases and 6 bases, in that order; junction bases with no gene match: 12. The CDR3 totals 16 residues. The CDR3 here is CASSAPGGKLGQPQHF. The CDR3 region has the DNA TGCGCCAGCAGCGCCCCAGGGGGCAAACTCGGTCAGCCCCAGCATTTT.

The V gene is TRBV15, the J gene TRBJ1-2; D gene unclear. Germline V gene data show CDR1 as LNHNV and CDR2 as YYDKDF (reference sequence). The length of the CDR3 is 16 residues. Trimming took 0 bases from V and 1 from J, leaving 12 bases between them. The CDR3 spells CATSRDLVSVNYGYTF. The CDR3 DNA sequence: TGTGCCACCAGCAGAGATCTGGTCAGTGTTAACTATGGCTACACCTTC.

This clone appeared a few times. The V and J genes are TRBV12-3 or TRBV12-4 and TRBJ1-2; TRBD1 might be the D (6 bases). The CDR3 spans 13 residues. V was cut by 1 base and J by 7 bases, with 10 bases left in between. The CDR3 region is CASSLETGFGYTF. The CDR3 bases are TGTGCCAGCAGTTTAGAAACAGGGTTTGGCTACACCTTC.

The J gene is TRBJ1-1, the V gene TRBV7-2; D possibly corresponds to TRBD1 (6 bases). The CDR3 runs to 13 residues. Germline V gene sequence: CDR1 SGHTA, CDR2 FQGNSA. V gave up 6 bases and J gave up 0 bases, with 8 bases separating them. The CDR3: CASRDRMNTEAFF. The CDR3 DNA follows: TGTGCCAGCAGGGACAGAATGAACACTGAAGCTTTCTTT.

This rearrangement joins TRBV7-2 to TRBJ1-6; a possible D gene is TRBD1 (5 bases). CDR1 and CDR2 (germline): SGHTA, FQGNSA. The CDR3 is 15 amino acids. Trimming removed 8 bases from V and 7 bases from J, with 18 bases in between. CDR3 region: CASRLGLGRNSPLHF. CDR3 DNA sequence: TGTGCCAGCCGGCTGGGACTGGGAAGGAATTCACCCCTCCACTTT.

This clone is a singleton in its sample. The chain couples TRBV12-5 to TRBJ1-2; weak D call: TRBD1 (5 bases). V lost 7 bases and J 5 bases, leaving 14 bases between the germline ends. Looked up from germline, CDR1 is LGHNT and CDR2 is FRNRAP. The CDR3 has 13 residues. The CDR3 sequence: CASARDLTYGYTF. CDR3 DNA sequence: TGTGCTAGTGCAAGGGACTTGACGTATGGCTACACCTTC.

This rearrangement joins TRBV7-2 to TRBJ2-5, with D possibly TRBD1 on 6 matching bases. Trimming left V 2 bases short and J 4 bases short, with 11 bases between. The germline V gene encodes CDR1 SGHTA and CDR2 FQGNSA. The CDR3 contains 14 residues. The chain's CDR3 is CASSLQGSLETQYF. The CDR3 DNA follows: TGTGCCAGCAGCTTACAGGGGTCCTTAGAGACCCAGTACTTC.